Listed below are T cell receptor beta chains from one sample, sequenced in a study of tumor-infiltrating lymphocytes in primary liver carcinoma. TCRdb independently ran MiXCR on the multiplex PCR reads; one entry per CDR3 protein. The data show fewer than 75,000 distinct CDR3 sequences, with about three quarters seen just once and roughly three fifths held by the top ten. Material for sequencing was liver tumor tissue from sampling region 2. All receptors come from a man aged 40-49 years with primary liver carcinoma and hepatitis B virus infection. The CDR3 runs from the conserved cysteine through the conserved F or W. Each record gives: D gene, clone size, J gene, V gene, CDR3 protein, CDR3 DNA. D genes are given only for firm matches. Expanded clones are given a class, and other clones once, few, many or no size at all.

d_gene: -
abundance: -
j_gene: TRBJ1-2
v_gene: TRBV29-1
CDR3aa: CSVVVGLGYTF
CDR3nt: TGCAGCGTTGTGGTCGGTCTTGGCTACACCTTC

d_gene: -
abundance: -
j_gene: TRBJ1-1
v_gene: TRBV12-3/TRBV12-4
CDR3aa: CASRIRINTEVFF
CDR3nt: TGTGCCAGCAGGATTCGAATTAACACTGAAGTTTTCTTT

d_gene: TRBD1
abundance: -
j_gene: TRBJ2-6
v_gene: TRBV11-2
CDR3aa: CVSSMEGDRGISLSGANVLTF
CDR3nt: TGTGTCAGCAGTATGGAGGGAGACAGGGGCATTTCCCTCTCTGGGGCCAACGTCCTGACTTTC

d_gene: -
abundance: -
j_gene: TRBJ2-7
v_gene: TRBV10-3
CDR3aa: CATAPNRGPFYEQYF
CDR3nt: TGTGCTACCGCACCTAACAGAGGGCCGTTCTACGAGCAGTACTTC

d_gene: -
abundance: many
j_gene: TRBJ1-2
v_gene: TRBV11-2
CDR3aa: CASTDSFNYGYTF
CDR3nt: TGTGCCAGTACCGACAGCTTTAACTATGGCTACACCTTC

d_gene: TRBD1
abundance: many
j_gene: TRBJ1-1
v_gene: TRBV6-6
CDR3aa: CASSGTGVRTEAFF
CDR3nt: TGTGCCAGCAGTGGGACAGGGGTAAGGACTGAAGCTTTCTTT

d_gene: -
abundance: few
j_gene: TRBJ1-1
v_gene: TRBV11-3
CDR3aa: CASSLDGVNTEAFF
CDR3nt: TGTGCCAGCAGCTTGGACGGTGTAAACACTGAAGCTTTCTTT

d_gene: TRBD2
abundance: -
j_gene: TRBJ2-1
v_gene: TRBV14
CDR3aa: CANSQFLAGNNEQFF
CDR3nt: TGTGCCAACAGCCAATTCCTAGCGGGAAACAATGAGCAGTTCTTC

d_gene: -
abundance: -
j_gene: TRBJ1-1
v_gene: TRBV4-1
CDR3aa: CASNQDGYTEAFF
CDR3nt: TGCGCCAGCAACCAAGATGGGTACACTGAAGCTTTCTTC

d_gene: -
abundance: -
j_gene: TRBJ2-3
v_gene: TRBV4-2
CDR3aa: CASSQERRMAHHRYAVF
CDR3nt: TGTGCCAGCAGCCAAGAGAGGCGAATGGCCCACCACAGATACGCAGTATTT

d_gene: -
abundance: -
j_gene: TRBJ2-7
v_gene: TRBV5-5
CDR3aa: CASNPGQGAPYEQYF
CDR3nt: TGTGCCAGCAACCCGGGACAAGGGGCCCCTTACGAGCAGTACTTC

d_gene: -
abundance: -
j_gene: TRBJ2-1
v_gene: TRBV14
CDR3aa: CAYSAPGDSSYNEQFF
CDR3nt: TGTGCCTACAGCGCGCCAGGAGACAGCTCCTACAATGAGCAGTTCTTC

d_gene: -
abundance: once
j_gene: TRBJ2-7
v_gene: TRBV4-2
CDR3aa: CVSSQGVRGREQYF
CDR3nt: TGTGTCAGCAGCCAAGGTGTCAGGGGTCGCGAGCAGTACTTC

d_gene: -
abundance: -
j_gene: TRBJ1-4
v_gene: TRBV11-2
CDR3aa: CTSSKTPGETNVKLFF
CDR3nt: TGTACCAGTAGCAAGACTCCAGGAGAAACAAATGTAAAACTGTTTTTT

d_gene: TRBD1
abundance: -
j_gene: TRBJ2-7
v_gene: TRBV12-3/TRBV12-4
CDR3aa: CASSVGTGGSYKQYF
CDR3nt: TGTGCCAGCAGTGTGGGGACAGGGGGGTCCTACAAACAGTACTTC

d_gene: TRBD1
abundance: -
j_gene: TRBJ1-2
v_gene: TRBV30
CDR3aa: CACPRWTGSVDGYTF
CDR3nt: TGTGCCTGCCCCCGCTGGACAGGGTCGGTGGATGGCTACACCTTC

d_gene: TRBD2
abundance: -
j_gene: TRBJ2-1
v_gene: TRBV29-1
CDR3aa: CSVVCLAGATNEQFF
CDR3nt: TGCAGCGTCGTGTGTCTGGCGGGAGCTACCAATGAGCAGTTCTTC